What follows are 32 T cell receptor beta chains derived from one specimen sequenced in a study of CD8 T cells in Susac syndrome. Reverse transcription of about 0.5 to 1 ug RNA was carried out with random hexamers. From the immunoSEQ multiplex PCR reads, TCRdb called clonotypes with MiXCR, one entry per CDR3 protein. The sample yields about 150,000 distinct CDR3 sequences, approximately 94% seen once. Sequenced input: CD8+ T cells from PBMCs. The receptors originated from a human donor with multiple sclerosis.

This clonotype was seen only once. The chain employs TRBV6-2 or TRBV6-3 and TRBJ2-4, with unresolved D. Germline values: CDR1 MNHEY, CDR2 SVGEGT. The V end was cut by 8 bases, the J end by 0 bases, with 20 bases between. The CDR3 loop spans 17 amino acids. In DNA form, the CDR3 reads TGTGCCAGCGTCCTCAGTAGGAGACAAAAAGCCAAAAACATTCAGTACTTC. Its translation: CASVLSRRQKAKNIQYF.

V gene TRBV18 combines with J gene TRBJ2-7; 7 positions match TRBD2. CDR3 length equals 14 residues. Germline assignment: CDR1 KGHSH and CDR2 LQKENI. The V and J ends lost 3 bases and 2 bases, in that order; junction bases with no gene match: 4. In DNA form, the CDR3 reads TGTGCCAGCTCACCTGAGCGGGGAGCCTACGAGCAGTACTTC. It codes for CASSPERGAYEQYF.

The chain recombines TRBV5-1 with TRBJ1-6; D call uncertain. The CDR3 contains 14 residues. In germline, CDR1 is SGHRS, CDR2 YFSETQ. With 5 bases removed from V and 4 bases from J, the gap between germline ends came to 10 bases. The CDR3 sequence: CASRTEDYNSPLHF. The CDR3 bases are TGCGCCAGCAGGACCGAGGATTATAATTCACCCCTCCACTTT.

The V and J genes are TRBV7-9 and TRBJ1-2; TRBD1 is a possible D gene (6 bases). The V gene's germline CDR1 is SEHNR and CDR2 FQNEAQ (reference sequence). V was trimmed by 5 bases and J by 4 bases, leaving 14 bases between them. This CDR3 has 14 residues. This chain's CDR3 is CASSGEGQIYGYTF. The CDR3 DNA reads TGTGCCAGCAGCGGGGAAGGACAGATCTATGGCTACACCTTC.

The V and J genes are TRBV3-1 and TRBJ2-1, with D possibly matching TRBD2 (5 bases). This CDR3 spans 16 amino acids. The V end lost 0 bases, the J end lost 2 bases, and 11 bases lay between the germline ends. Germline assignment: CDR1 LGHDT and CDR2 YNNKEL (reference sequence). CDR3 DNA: TGTGCCAGCAGCCAAGATCTCGAGGGTCCCTACAATGAGCAGTTCTTC. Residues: CASSQDLEGPYNEQFF.

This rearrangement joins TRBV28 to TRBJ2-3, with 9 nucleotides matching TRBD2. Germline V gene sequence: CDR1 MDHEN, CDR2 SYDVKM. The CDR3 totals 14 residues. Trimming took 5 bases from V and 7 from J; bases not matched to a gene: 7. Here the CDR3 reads CASSPGAGGNTQYF. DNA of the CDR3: TGTGCCAGCAGTCCCGGTGCGGGGGGGAATACGCAGTATTTT. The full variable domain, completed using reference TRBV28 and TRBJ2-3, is DVKVTQSSRYLVKRTGEKVFLECVQDMDHENMFWYRQDPGLGLRLIYFSYDVKMKEKGDIPEGYSVSREKKERFSLILESASTNQTSMYLCASSPGAGGNTQYFGPGTRLTVL.

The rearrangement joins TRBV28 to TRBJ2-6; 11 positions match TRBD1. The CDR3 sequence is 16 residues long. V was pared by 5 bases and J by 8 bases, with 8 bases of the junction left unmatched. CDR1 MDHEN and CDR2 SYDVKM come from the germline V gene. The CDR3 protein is CASSPLGQGATNVLTF. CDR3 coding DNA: TGTGCCAGCAGTCCCCTAGGACAGGGGGCGACCAACGTCCTGACTTTC.

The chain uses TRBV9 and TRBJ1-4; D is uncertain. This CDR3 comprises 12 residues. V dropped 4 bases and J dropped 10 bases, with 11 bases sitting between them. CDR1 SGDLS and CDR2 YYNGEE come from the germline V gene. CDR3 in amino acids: CASSLPDGKLFF. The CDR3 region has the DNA TGTGCCAGCAGCCTCCCTGACGGAAAACTGTTTTTT.

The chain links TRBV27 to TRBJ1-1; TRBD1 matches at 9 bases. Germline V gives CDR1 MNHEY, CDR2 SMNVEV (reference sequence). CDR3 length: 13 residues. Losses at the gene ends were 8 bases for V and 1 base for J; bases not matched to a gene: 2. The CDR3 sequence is CASRQGGNTEAFF. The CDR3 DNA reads TGTGCCAGCCGACAGGGGGGGAACACTGAAGCTTTCTTT.

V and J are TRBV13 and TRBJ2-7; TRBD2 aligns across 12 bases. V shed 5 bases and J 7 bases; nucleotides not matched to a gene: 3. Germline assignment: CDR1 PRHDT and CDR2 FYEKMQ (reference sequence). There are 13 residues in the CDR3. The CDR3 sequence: CASSHGLAGEQYF. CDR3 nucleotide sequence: TGTGCCAGCAGCCACGGACTAGCGGGGGAGCAGTACTTC.

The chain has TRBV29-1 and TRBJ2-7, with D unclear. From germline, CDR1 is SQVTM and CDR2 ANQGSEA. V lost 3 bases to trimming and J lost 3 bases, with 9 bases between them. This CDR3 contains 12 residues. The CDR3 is CSVESENYEQYF. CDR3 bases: TGCAGCGTTGAGTCCGAGAACTACGAGCAGTACTTC.

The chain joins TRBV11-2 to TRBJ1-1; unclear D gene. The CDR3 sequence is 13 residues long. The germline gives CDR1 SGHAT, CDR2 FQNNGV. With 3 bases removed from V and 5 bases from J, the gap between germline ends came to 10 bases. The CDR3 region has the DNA TGTGCCAGCAGCTTTGTCGTGGGAACTGAAGCTTTCTTT. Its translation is CASSFVVGTEAFF.

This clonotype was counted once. As DNA, the CDR3 is TGCGCCAGCAGCTCTACGTCAGGACAGGGTTCCGAGCAGTACTTC. Residues: CASSSTSGQGSEQYF. V usage is TRBV4-1 and J usage is TRBJ2-7; TRBD1 aligns across 8 bases. CDR1 and CDR2 (germline): MGHRA, YSYEKL. The junction had 12 bases not matched to a gene; V was cut back by 5 bases and J by 6 bases. The CDR3 covers 15 residues.

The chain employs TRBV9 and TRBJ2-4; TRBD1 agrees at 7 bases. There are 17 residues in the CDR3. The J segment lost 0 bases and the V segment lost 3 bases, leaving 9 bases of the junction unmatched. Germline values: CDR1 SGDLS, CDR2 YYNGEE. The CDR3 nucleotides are TGTGCCAGCAGCGCCCGGGACAGTCGTCAAGCCAAAAACATTCAGTACTTC. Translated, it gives CASSARDSRQAKNIQYF.

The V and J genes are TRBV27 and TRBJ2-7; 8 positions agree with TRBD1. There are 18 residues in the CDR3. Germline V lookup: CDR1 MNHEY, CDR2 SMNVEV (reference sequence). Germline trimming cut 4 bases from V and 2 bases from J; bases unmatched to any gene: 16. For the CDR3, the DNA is TGTGCCAGCAGTTCCAGACAGGGGCAGACTCCAAGCACCTACGAGCAGTACTTC. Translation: CASSSRQGQTPSTYEQYF.

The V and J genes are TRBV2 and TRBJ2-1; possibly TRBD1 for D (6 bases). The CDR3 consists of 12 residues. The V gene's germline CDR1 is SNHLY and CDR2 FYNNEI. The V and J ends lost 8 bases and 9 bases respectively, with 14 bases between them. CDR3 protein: CASATGSVEQFF. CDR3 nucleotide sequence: TGTGCCAGCGCCACAGGGTCCGTTGAGCAGTTCTTC.

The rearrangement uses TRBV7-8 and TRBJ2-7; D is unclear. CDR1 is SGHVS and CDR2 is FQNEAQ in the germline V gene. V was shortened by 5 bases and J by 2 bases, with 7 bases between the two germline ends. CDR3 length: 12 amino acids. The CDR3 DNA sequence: TGTGCCAGCAGCCCTGACACCTACGAGCAGTACTTC. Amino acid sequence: CASSPDTYEQYF.

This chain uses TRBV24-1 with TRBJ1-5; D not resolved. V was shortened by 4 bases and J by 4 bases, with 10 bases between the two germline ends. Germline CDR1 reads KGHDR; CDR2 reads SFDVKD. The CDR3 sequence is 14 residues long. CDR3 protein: CATSDRVRNQPQHF. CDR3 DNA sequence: TGTGCCACCAGTGACCGCGTGAGGAATCAGCCCCAGCATTTT.

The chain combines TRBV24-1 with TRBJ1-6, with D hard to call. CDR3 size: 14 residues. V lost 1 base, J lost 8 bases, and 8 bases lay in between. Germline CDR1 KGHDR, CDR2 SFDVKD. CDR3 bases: TGTGCCACCAGTGATTTAGAGGCGGATTCACCCCTCCACTTT. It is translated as CATSDLEADSPLHF.

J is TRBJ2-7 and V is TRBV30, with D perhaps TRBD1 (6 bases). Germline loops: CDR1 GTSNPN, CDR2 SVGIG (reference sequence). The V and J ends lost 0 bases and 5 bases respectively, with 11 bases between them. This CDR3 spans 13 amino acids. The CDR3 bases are TGTGCCTGGAGTGTGCAGGGGCCCCACGAGCAGTACTTC. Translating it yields CAWSVQGPHEQYF.

Here the CDR3 reads CAWSSGTYSYEQYF. The CDR3 DNA is TGTGCCTGGAGCTCAGGGACCTACTCCTACGAGCAGTACTTC. The chain employs TRBV30 and TRBJ2-7; D assignment may be TRBD1 or TRBD2 (5 bases each). The CDR3 runs 14 residues. Germline CDR1 reads GTSNPN; CDR2 reads SVGIG (reference sequence). The ends were cut back, 3 bases at V and 0 bases at J, with 12 bases in the middle.

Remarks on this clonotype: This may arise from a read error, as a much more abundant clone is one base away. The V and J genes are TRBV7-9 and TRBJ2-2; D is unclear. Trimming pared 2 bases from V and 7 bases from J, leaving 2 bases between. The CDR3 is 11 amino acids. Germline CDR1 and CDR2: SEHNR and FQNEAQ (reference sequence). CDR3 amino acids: CASSLIGELFF. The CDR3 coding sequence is TGTGCCAGCAGCTTAATCGGGGAGCTGTTTTTT.

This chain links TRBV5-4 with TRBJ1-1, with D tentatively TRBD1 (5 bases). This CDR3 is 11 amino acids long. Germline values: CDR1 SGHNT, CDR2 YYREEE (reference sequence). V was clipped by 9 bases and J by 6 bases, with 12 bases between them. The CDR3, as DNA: TGTGCCACAGGGCCCGGGTCTGAAGCTTTCTTT. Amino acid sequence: CATGPGSEAFF.

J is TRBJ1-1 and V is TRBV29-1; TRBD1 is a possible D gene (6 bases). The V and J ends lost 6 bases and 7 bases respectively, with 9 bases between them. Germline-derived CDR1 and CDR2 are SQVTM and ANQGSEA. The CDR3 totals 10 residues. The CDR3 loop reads CSVGQIEAFF. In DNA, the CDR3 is TGCAGCGTCGGACAGATTGAAGCTTTCTTT.

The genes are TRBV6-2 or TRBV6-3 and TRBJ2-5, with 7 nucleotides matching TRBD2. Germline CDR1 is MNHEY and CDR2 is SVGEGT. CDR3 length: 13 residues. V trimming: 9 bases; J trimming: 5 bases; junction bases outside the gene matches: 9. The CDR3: CASLKGRVETQYF. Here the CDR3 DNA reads TGTGCCAGTCTTAAGGGGAGGGTGGAGACCCAGTACTTC.

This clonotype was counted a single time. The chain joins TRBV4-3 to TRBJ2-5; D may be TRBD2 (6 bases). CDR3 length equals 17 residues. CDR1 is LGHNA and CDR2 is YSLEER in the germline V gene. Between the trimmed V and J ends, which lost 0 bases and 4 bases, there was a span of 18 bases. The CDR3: CASSQERKPSVIETQYF. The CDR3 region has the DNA TGCGCCAGCAGCCAAGAGAGAAAGCCTAGCGTTATAGAGACCCAGTACTTC.

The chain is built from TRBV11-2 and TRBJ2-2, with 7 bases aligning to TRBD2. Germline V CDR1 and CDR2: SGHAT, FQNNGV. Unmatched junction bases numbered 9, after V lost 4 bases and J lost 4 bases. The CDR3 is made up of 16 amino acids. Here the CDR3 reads CASSSIGTTSTGELFF. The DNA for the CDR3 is TGTGCCAGCAGCTCAATCGGGACTACCTCCACCGGGGAGCTGTTTTTT.

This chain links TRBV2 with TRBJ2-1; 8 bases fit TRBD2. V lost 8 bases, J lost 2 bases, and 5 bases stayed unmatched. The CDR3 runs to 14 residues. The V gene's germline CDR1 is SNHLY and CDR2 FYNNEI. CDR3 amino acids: CASETSGTYNEQFF. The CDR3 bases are TGTGCCAGCGAAACTAGCGGCACCTACAATGAGCAGTTCTTC.

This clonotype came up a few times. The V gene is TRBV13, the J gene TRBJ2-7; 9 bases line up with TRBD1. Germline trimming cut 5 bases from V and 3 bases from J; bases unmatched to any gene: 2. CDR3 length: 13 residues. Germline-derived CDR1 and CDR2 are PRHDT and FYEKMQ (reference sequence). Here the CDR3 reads CASSGDRVYEQYF. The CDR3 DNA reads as TGTGCCAGCAGCGGGGACAGGGTCTACGAGCAGTACTTC.

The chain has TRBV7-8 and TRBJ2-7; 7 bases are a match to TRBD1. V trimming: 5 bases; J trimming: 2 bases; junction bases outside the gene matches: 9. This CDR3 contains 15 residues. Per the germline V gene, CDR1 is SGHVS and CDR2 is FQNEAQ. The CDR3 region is CASSITRGLAYEQYF. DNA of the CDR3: TGTGCCAGCAGCATCACAAGGGGGCTCGCCTACGAGCAGTACTTC.

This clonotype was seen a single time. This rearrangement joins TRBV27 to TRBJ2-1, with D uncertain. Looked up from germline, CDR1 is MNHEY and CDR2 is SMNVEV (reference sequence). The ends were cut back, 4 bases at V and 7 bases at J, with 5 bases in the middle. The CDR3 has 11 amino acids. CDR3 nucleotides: TGTGCCAGCAGTTACTCGAATGAGCAGTTCTTC. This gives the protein CASSYSNEQFF.

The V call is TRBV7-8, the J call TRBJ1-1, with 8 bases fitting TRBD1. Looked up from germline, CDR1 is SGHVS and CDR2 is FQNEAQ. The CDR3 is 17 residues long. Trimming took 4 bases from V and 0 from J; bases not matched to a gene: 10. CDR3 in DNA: TGTGCCAGCAGCTGGAACGGACAGGGCGGTCTGAACACTGAAGCTTTCTTT. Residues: CASSWNGQGGLNTEAFF.